The 20 T cell receptor beta chains listed next were all sequenced from one sample in a study of T cells in Graves' hyperthyroidism and ophthalmopathy. Template material for amplifying TCR beta CDR3 regions consisted of RNA transcripts. An initial round of RT-PCR targeting the TCR CDR3 relied on the HTBI primer set. TCRdb passed the multiplex PCR reads through MiXCR, listing each CDR3 protein once. The sample records approximately 100,000 distinct CDR3 sequences, approximately 50% being singletons. Input material: blood. Receptors originate from a man aged 40-50 years with Graves' hyperthyroidism.

The chain recombines TRBV2 with TRBJ2-5; 15 nucleotides line up with TRBD2. J lost 6 bases, V lost 9 bases, and 5 bases had no gene match. Germline CDR1 and CDR2: SNHLY and FYNNEI. The CDR3 is 14 amino acids. The CDR3 DNA is TGTGCCAGTACCGGGACTAGCGGGGGGCAGACCCAGTACTTC. Translation gives CASTGTSGGQTQYF.

The chain couples TRBV20-1 to TRBJ2-7; 7 positions match TRBD1. Germline V gene sequence: CDR1 DFQATT, CDR2 SNEGSKA (reference sequence). The CDR3 runs 17 residues. V was clipped by 0 bases and J by 1 base; unmatched bases: 12. The CDR3 sequence: CSARDFAAGGDSYEQYF. CDR3 in DNA: TGCAGTGCTAGAGATTTTGCGGCAGGGGGTGATTCCTACGAGCAGTACTTC.

Many counts were recorded for this clonotype. The chain joins TRBV11-3 to TRBJ2-5, with D possibly matching TRBD1 (5 bases). Looked up from germline, CDR1 is SGHNT and CDR2 is YENEEA. V gave up 0 bases and J gave up 1 base, with 6 bases separating them. The CDR3 sequence is 14 residues long. In nucleotides, the CDR3 is TGTGCCAGCAGCTTAGAGGACATCCAAGAGACCCAGTACTTC. It is translated as CASSLEDIQETQYF.

The table lists this clonotype with a few counts. The chain recombines TRBV20-1 with TRBJ2-5; TRBD1 or TRBD2 may be the D gene (5 bases each). Between the trimmed V and J ends, which lost 3 bases and 5 bases, there was a span of 10 bases. The CDR3 spans 12 residues. Germline V CDR1 and CDR2: DFQATT, SNEGSKA (reference sequence). CDR3 residues: CSARGVRETQYF. In DNA, the CDR3 is TGCAGTGCTAGGGGGGTTAGGGAGACCCAGTACTTC.

The CDR3 sequence is CASSPQGPTEAFF. DNA for the CDR3: TGTGCCAGCAGCCCTCAGGGACCCACGGAAGCTTTCTTT. This sequence joins TRBV6-5 and TRBJ1-1; tentatively, D is TRBD1 (5 bases). Trimming stripped 6 bases from V and 8 bases from J, with 16 bases between. There are 13 residues in the CDR3. Germline CDR1 is MNHEY and CDR2 is SVGAGI.

The gene calls are TRBV29-1 and TRBJ1-5; possible D gene TRBD1, 5 bases. Germline V gene lookup returns CDR1 SQVTM and CDR2 ANQGSEA. The CDR3 consists of 14 residues. V was shortened by 1 base and J by 3 bases, with 10 bases between the two germline ends. Here the CDR3 DNA reads TGCAGCGTTGAAGCCGGGACCTCCAATCAGCCCCAGCATTTT. It codes for CSVEAGTSNQPQHF.

Worth noting for this clonotype: The junction and the germline gene differ at one end; a read error may be behind it. J is TRBJ2-2 and V is TRBV7-6; D remains unclear. The CDR3 loop spans 14 amino acids. CDR1 and CDR2 (germline): SGHVS, FNYEAQ. The CDR3 region is CANSKGTNTGELFF. The CDR3 coding sequence is TGTGCCAACAGCAAAGGAACGAACACCGGGGAGCTGTTTTTT.

The rearrangement joins TRBV20-1 to TRBJ2-7; the match to TRBD2 covers 7 bases. CDR3 length: 15 amino acids. After removal of 3 bases from V and 4 bases from J, the junction contained 12 bases not matched to a gene. Germline values: CDR1 DFQATT, CDR2 SNEGSKA (reference sequence). In DNA, the CDR3 is TGCAGTGCTAGGGGGGTTAGCGGGTCAAAGTACGAGCAGTACTTC. It yields the protein CSARGVSGSKYEQYF.

A word on this clonotype: This could be a read error, since a much larger clone is one nucleotide away. V usage is TRBV6-5 and J usage is TRBJ1-5; no definite D call. CDR1 MNHEY and CDR2 SVGAGI come from the germline V gene. The CDR3 extends over 16 amino acids. CDR3 amino acids: CAISYPQIRPNQPQHF. CDR3 bases: TGTGCCATCAGTTACCCCCAGATTAGGCCCAATCAGCCCCAGCATTTT.

The chain joins TRBV7-9 to TRBJ1-2; TRBD1 matches at 8 bases. The V gene's germline CDR1 is SEHNR and CDR2 FQNEAQ (reference sequence). The CDR3 runs 13 residues. V lost 11 bases, J lost 8 bases, and 13 bases stayed unmatched. The CDR3 DNA follows: TGTGCCTGGCAACAGGGGGAAGGAAGAGGCTACACCTTC. This codes for CAWQQGEGRGYTF.

This clonotype was picked up many times. This chain uses TRBV12-3 or TRBV12-4 with TRBJ2-2; D might be TRBD1 or TRBD2, each matching 5 bases. CDR3 length: 16 residues. Trimming removed 5 bases from V and 2 bases from J, with 15 bases in between. In DNA, the CDR3 is TGTGCCAGCAGTCGCTTCTCCGGGACCAACACCGGGGAGCTGTTTTTT. Encoded protein: CASSRFSGTNTGELFF.

There are many counts of this clonotype. This chain connects TRBV6-6 to TRBJ1-3; D gene ambiguous. Deletions cut 7 bases from V and 0 bases from J, with 13 bases between. The germline CDR1 and CDR2 sequences are MNHNY and SVGAGI (reference sequence). This CDR3 spans 15 amino acids. The chain's CDR3 is CASTLLTDSGNTIYF. CDR3 bases: TGTGCCAGCACCCTCCTGACGGACTCTGGAAACACCATATATTTT.

This clonotype was observed many times. The chain has TRBV5-1 and TRBJ1-4; D is possibly TRBD1 (5 bases). This CDR3 region has 15 residues. Germline V gene data show CDR1 as SGHRS and CDR2 as YFSETQ. Trimming removed 0 bases at V and 7 bases at J, with 13 bases between. The CDR3 nucleotides read TGCGCCAGCAGCTTGGGGGGACGGGCGTCTGAAAAACTGTTTTTT. Protein: CASSLGGRASEKLFF.

The V and J genes are TRBV7-2 and TRBJ1-5; unclear D gene. Germline V gives CDR1 SGHTA, CDR2 FQGNSA. The CDR3 length is 15 residues. V lost 3 bases to trimming and J lost 9 bases, with 18 bases between them. The CDR3 is CASSFGGRWQPPQHF. The CDR3, as DNA: TGTGCCAGCAGCTTCGGCGGCAGGTGGCAACCGCCCCAGCATTTT.

This clonotype came up a few times. The CDR3 DNA reads as TGCAGCGTTGAAGTAGCGGGGCCAACTGAAGCTTTCTTT. Encoded protein: CSVEVAGPTEAFF. V and J are TRBV29-1 and TRBJ1-1; D may be TRBD1 (5 bases). V dropped 1 base and J dropped 5 bases, with 11 bases sitting between them. Germline CDR1 SQVTM, CDR2 ANQGSEA. CDR3 length equals 13 residues.

The rearrangement uses TRBV4-1 and TRBJ1-1; D gene uncertain. The ends were cut back, 0 bases at V and 4 bases at J, with 15 bases in the middle. From germline, CDR1 is MGHRA and CDR2 YSYEKL. This CDR3 comprises 16 residues. This CDR3 is CASSQDVTDYSTEAFF. The CDR3 region has the DNA TGCGCCAGCAGCCAAGACGTGACGGATTACAGCACTGAAGCTTTCTTT.

This clonotype was counted a few times. The chain is built from TRBV7-3 and TRBJ1-4; 8 nucleotides match TRBD1. CDR3 length: 15 amino acids. Trimming at V came to 11 bases and at J to 6 bases, leaving 14 bases not matched to a gene. The germline gives CDR1 SGHTA, CDR2 FQGTGA. The CDR3 DNA is TGTGCCTGGGGCCGTGGGACAGGCTTGGATGAAAAACTGTTTTTT. This codes for CAWGRGTGLDEKLFF.

The chain joins TRBV2 to TRBJ2-3, with 11 bases fitting TRBD2. CDR3 length: 16 amino acids. J gave up 5 bases and V 5 bases, and 9 bases lay outside the gene matches. Germline V gene data show CDR1 as SNHLY and CDR2 as FYNNEI. As DNA, the CDR3 is TGTGCCAGCAGTCGACCGACTAGCGGGGTTCTAGATACGCAGTATTTT. Translating gives CASSRPTSGVLDTQYF.

V usage is TRBV30 and J usage is TRBJ2-7; D uncertain. From germline, CDR1 is GTSNPN and CDR2 SVGIG (reference sequence). The CDR3 consists of 15 residues. V shed 1 base and J shed 3 bases, with 16 bases lying between them. CDR3 nucleotides: TGTGCCTGGAGTGGGGAACCAACGCCTAGCTACGAGCAGTACTTC. It encodes CAWSGEPTPSYEQYF.

Ten or more counts support this clonotype. This chain links TRBV5-1 with TRBJ2-1, with D unclear. V was shortened by 2 bases and J by 5 bases, with 14 bases between the two germline ends. The CDR3 extends over 15 amino acids. In germline, CDR1 is SGHRS, CDR2 YFSETQ. The CDR3 sequence: CASSFQGIRDNEQFF. In DNA, the CDR3 is TGCGCCAGCAGCTTCCAAGGGATAAGGGACAATGAGCAGTTCTTC.